The present entry profiles one TCR beta chain with its context. Its antigen is unknown. Researchers used the Oncomine TCR Beta short-read assay to sequence DNA from cultured CD4+ T cells. One entry per CDR3 protein results from TCRdb running MiXCR on the PCR reads. The sample yields 20,000 to 25,000 distinct CDR3 sequences, roughly 54% seen once. The data were taken from a study of vaccination and CD4 T cells after COVID-19. Treatment meaning: roughly 10-day PBMC culture with coronavirus spike peptide pools or control peptides (ViraFEST assay). Positivity by PCR occurred from March to December 2020, a period that predated US Alpha, Beta and Delta variants. Isolation of CD4+ T cells by negative selection took place after around eleven days of culture. CDR3 length: 16 residues. Germline CDR1 and CDR2: LNHNV and YYDKDF (reference sequence). With V trimmed by 0 bases and J by 9 bases, 8 bases remained unmatched.

The rearrangement uses TRBV15 and TRBJ1-6; 7 nucleotides align to TRBD1. The sample consisted of CD4+ T cells from blood, cultured in vitro. This TCR was sampled from a human donor who had recovered from COVID-19. The CDR3 protein is CATSRDRGGAGSPLHF. CDR3 DNA: TGTGCCACCAGCAGAGATCGAGGGGGCGCGGGTTCACCCCTCCACTTT.